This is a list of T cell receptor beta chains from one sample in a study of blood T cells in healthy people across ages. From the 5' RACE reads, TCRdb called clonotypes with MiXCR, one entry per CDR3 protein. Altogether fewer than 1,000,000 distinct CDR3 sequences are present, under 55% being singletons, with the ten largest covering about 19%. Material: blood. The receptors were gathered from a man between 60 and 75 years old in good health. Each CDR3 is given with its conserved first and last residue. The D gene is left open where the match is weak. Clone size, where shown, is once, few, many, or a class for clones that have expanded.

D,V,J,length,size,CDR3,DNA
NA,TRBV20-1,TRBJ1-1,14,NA,CSASMAAGGTEAFF,TGCAGTGCTAGTATGGCAGCTGGGGGCACTGAAGCTTTCTTT
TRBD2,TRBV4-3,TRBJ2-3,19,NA,CASSQGPLRAGGSTDTQYF,TGCGCCAGCAGCCAAGGCCCCTTGCGAGCGGGGGGTTCCACAGATACGCAGTATTTT
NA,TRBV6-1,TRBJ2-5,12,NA,CASRLASETQYF,TGTGCCAGCAGACTAGCTAGTGAGACCCAGTACTTC
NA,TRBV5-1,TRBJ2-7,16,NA,CASSLLFDSRQETRYF,TGCGCCAGCAGCTTGTTATTTGACTCCAGGCAGGAGACCCGGTACTTC
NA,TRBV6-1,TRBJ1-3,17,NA,CASDGLLWGKAGNTIYF,TGTGCCAGCGATGGGCTCCTCTGGGGGAAGGCTGGAAACACCATATATTTT
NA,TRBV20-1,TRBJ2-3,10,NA,CSARLGRRYF,TGCAGTGCGAGACTGGGACGGCGGTATTTT
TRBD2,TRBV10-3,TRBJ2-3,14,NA,CASQWGGRTDTQYF,TGTGCCTCCCAATGGGGGGGACGCACAGATACGCAGTATTTT
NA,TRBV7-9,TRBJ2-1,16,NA,CASSWGLPSSYNEQFF,TGTGCCAGCAGCTGGGGACTCCCAAGCTCCTACAATGAGCAGTTCTTC
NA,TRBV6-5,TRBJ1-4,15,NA,CASSLTAATNEKLFF,TGTGCCAGCAGTCTGACGGCTGCAACTAATGAAAAACTGTTTTTT
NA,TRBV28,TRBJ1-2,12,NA,CASSPLSYGYTF,TGTGCCAGCAGCCCTCTGAGCTATGGCTACACCTTC
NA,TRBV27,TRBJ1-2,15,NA,CASRLTVLSNYGYTF,TGTGCCAGCAGGCTCACGGTACTGTCTAACTATGGTTACACCTTC
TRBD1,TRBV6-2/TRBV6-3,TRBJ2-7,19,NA,CASSYRIRLAGTGVGEQYF,TGTGCCAGCAGTTACCGAATAAGGCTTGCCGGGACAGGGGTCGGGGAGCAGTACTTC
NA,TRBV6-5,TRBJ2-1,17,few,CASSYGWEGGGYNEQFF,TGTGCCAGCAGTTATGGGTGGGAAGGCGGAGGTTACAATGAGCAGTTCTTC
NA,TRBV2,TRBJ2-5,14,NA,CASSYLSGAETQYF,TGTGCCAGCAGTTACCTGAGTGGAGCAGAGACCCAGTACTTC
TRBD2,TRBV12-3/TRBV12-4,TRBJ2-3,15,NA,CASRRERGSTDTQYF,TGTGCCAGCAGGAGAGAGCGGGGGAGCACAGATACGCAGTATTTT
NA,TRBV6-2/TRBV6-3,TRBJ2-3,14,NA,CASRWYGSTDTQYF,TGTGCCAGCCGATGGTACGGGAGCACAGATACGCAGTATTTT
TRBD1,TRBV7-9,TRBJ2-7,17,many,CASSLSPATGESYEQYF,TGTGCCAGCAGCTTATCTCCCGCGACAGGGGAGTCCTACGAGCAGTACTTC
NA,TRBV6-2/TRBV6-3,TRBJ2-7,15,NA,CASSYTAGVSYEQYF,TGTGCCAGCAGTTACACGGCAGGGGTTTCCTACGAGCAGTACTTC
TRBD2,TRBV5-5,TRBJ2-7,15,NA,CASRTSGGAYNEQYF,TGTGCCAGCAGAACTAGCGGGGGAGCTTACAATGAGCAGTACTTC
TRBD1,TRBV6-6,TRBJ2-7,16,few,CASTRTQGASSYEQYF,TGTGCCAGCACTAGAACACAGGGGGCAAGCTCCTACGAGCAGTACTTC
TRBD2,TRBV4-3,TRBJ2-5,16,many,CASSQETGLAGETQYF,TGCGCCAGCAGCCAAGAGACGGGACTAGCGGGGGAGACCCAGTACTTC
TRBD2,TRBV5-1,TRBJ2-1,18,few,CASSLPSLAGGRLDEQFF,TGCGCCAGCAGCTTGCCCTCTCTAGCGGGGGGACGGTTGGATGAGCAGTTCTTC
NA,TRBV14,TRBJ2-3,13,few,CASSQVTQATQYF,TGTGCCAGCAGCCAAGTGACACAGGCTACGCAGTATTTT
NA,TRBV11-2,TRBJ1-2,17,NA,CASSSPTRAGADYGYTF,TGTGCCAGCAGCTCCCCCACTCGGGCAGGGGCGGACTATGGCTACACCTTC
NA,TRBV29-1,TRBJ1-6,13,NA,CSVCRDKNSPLHF,TGCAGCGTATGCCGGGACAAGAATTCACCCCTCCACTTT
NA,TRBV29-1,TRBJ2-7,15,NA,CSVGGLAQSSYEQYF,TGCAGCGTTGGTGGGCTAGCGCAAAGCTCCTACGAGCAGTACTTC
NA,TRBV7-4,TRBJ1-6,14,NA,CASSFGRNNSPLHF,TGTGCCAGCAGCTTCGGACGGAACAATTCACCCCTCCACTTT
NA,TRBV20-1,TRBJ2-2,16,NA,CSASSRVGPGTGELFF,TGCAGTGCTAGTTCCCGCGTGGGACCGGGCACCGGGGAGCTGTTTTTT
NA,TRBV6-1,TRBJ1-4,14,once,CASSGTRANEKLFF,TGTGCCAGCAGCGGGACAAGGGCTAATGAAAAACTGTTTTTT
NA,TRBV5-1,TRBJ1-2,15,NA,CASSSLPSGAYGYTF,TGCGCCAGCAGCTCCCTCCCGTCAGGGGCATATGGCTACACCTTC
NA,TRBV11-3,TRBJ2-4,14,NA,CASSSTGAKNIQYF,TGTGCCAGCAGCTCCACAGGGGCCAAAAACATTCAGTACTTC
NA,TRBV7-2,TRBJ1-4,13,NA,CASSLELNEKLFF,TGTGCCAGCAGCTTAGAACTAAATGAAAAACTGTTTTTT
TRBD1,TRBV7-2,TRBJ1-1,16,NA,CASSPGAGQGLAEAFF,TGTGCCAGCAGCCCCGGGGCGGGACAGGGACTCGCTGAAGCTTTCTTT
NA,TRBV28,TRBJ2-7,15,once,CASSPPEQGSYEQYF,TGTGCCAGCAGTCCCCCCGAACAGGGTTCCTACGAGCAGTACTTC
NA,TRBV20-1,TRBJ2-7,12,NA,CSARVAHAEQYF,TGCAGTGCTAGAGTCGCGCACGCCGAGCAGTACTTC
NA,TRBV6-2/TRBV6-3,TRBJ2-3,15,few,CASRDLGGRTDTQYF,TGTGCCAGCAGGGACTTGGGGGGCCGCACAGATACGCAGTATTTT
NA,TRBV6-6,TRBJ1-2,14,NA,CASQGWTVNYGYTF,TGTGCCAGCCAGGGTTGGACCGTGAACTATGGCTACACCTTC
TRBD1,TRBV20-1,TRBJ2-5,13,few,CSGDVAGGETQYF,TGCAGTGGAGACGTGGCAGGGGGCGAGACCCAGTACTTC
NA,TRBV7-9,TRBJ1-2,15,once,CASSLRQGVSYGYTF,TGTGCCAGCAGCTTAAGGCAGGGAGTTTCTTACGGCTACACCTTC
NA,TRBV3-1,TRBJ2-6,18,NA,CASSQDLGGSSGANVLTF,TGTGCCAGCAGCCAAGATTTAGGGGGTAGCTCTGGGGCCAACGTCCTGACTTTC
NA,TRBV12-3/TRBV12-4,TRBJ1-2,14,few,CASRTRGIDYGYTF,TGTGCCAGCAGGACCCGGGGTATCGATTATGGCTACACCTTC
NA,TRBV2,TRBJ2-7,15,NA,CASSVGGTTSYEQYF,TGTGCCAGCAGTGTAGGCGGGACAACTTCCTACGAGCAGTACTTC
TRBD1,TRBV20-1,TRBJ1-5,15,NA,CSASRGLESNQPQHF,TGCAGTGCTAGTAGGGGGCTGGAGAGCAATCAGCCCCAGCATTTT
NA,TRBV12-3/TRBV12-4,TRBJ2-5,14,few,CASSLRSSQETQYF,TGTGCCAGCAGTTTACGAAGCTCCCAAGAGACCCAGTACTTC
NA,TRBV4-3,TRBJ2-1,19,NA,CASSQEQISPALSYDEQFF,TGCGCCAGCAGCCAAGAACAGATTTCCCCCGCCTTGTCCTACGATGAGCAGTTCTTC
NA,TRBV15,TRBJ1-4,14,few,CATSRGSTNEKLFF,TGTGCCACCAGCCGAGGATCAACTAATGAAAAACTGTTTTTT
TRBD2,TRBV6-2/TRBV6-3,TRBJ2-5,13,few,CASSYSGGRTQYF,TGTGCCAGCAGTTACTCGGGAGGGCGAACCCAGTACTTC
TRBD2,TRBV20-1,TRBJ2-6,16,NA,CSARTSGGAGANVLTF,TGCAGTGCTAGGACTAGCGGGGGGGCTGGGGCCAACGTCCTGACTTTC
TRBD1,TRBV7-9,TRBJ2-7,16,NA,CASSPDTDRVAYEQYF,TGTGCCAGCAGCCCAGATACCGACAGGGTTGCCTACGAGCAGTACTTC
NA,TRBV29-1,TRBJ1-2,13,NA,CSVERDISEGYTF,TGCAGCGTTGAAAGGGACATCTCAGAAGGCTACACCTTC
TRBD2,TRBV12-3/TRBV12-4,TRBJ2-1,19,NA,CASSPIALAGGSSYDEQFF,TGTGCCAGCAGTCCTATAGCCCTAGCGGGGGGGAGCTCCTACGATGAGCAGTTCTTC
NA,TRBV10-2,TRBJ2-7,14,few,CASSECRSSYEQYF,TGCGCCAGCAGTGAGTGCAGGAGCTCCTACGAGCAGTACTTC
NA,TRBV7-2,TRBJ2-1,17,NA,CASSLVAGRSSYNEQLF,TGTGCCAGCAGCTTAGTTGCGGGACGCAGCTCCTACAATGAGCAGTTATTC
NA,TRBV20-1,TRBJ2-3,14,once,CSAPFAGGLDTQYF,TGCAGTGCTCCCTTTGCTGGGGGACTAGATACGCAGTATTTT
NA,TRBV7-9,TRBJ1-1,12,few,CASSLGDQVAFF,TGTGCCAGCAGCTTAGGAGATCAGGTGGCTTTCTTT
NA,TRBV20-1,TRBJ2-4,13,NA,CSARDGRGSIQYF,TGCAGTGCTAGAGATGGCCGAGGGTCCATTCAGTACTTC
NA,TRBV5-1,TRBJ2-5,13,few,CASSDVGQETQYF,TGCGCCAGCAGCGACGTGGGACAAGAGACCCAGTACTTC
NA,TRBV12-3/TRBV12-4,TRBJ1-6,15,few,CASSLAGRGGSPLHF,TGTGCCAGCAGTTTAGCGGGGAGGGGCGGGTCACCCCTCCACTTT
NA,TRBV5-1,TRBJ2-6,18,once,CASSRRPGDEAGANVLTF,TGCGCCAGCAGCAGGCGACCAGGAGACGAGGCGGGGGCCAACGTCCTGACTTTC